What follows are 6 T cell receptor beta chains derived from one specimen sequenced in a study of OX40 agonist ivuxolimab in advanced cancers. Produced via immunoSEQ multiplex PCR; TCRdb's table is partial and in-frame only. Of about 49,000 clones listed, 81% were seen once; the top ten hold roughly 6.5%. This specimen was CD4+ or CD8+ T cells sorted from blood, taken in a trial of the OX40 agonist ivuxolimab. Receptor source: an adult with an advanced solid tumor such as melanoma, head and neck, liver or kidney cancer.

The V gene is TRBV28, the J gene TRBJ2-7; 9 bases line up with TRBD1. Germline trimming cut 6 bases from V and 4 bases from J; bases unmatched to any gene: 7. Germline CDR1 and CDR2: MDHEN and SYDVKM. The CDR3 runs 14 residues. This CDR3 reads CASSKTGGLYEQYF. CDR3 DNA sequence: TGTGCCAGCAGCAAAACAGGGGGCCTATACGAGCAGTACTTC. Full variable domain (remainder filled in from reference TRBV28 and TRBJ2-7): DVKVTQSSRYLVKRTGEKVFLECVQDMDHENMFWYRQDPGLGLRLIYFSYDVKMKEKGDIPEGYSVSREKKERFSLILESASTNQTSMYLCASSKTGGLYEQYFGPGTRLTVT.

V is TRBV7-6 and J is TRBJ1-4; unclear D gene. Germline V gene data show CDR1 as SGHVS and CDR2 as FNYEAQ. The CDR3 covers 18 residues. Between the trimmed V and J ends, which lost 2 bases and 0 bases, there was a span of 16 bases. In nucleotides, the CDR3 is TGTGCCAGCAGCTTATCCCCAATGGGCCGGTCAACTAATGAAAAACTGTTTTTT. Amino acid sequence: CASSLSPMGRSTNEKLFF.

CDR3 in amino acids: CASSPPGASVGEQFF. CDR3 coding DNA: TGTGCCAGCAGCCCTCCGGGGGCGTCGGTAGGTGAGCAGTTCTTC. This rearrangement joins TRBV7-9 to TRBJ2-1, with D perhaps matching TRBD1 or TRBD2 (6 bases each). V lost 5 bases, J lost 9 bases, and 20 bases lay in between. The germline V gene has CDR1 SEHNR and CDR2 FQNEAQ (reference sequence). The CDR3 extends over 15 amino acids.

The chain recombines TRBV19 with TRBJ1-5; maybe TRBD1 (5 bases). The CDR3 has 15 residues. Deletions cut 5 bases from V and 3 bases from J, with 14 bases between. Germline CDR1 LNHDA, CDR2 SQIVND (reference sequence). The CDR3 sequence is CASSVWDGINQPQHF. In DNA form, the CDR3 reads TGTGCCAGTAGTGTTTGGGACGGAATCAATCAGCCCCAGCATTTT.

The CDR3 loop is CASSFGETQYF. DNA of the CDR3: TGTGCCAGCAGCTTCGGAGAGACCCAGTACTTC. This sequence joins TRBV5-6 and TRBJ2-5; unclear D gene. The CDR3 length is 11 residues. Germline values: CDR1 SGHDT, CDR2 YYEEEE. The V and J ends lost 2 bases and 4 bases respectively, with 3 bases between them.

The rearrangement links TRBV2 to TRBJ1-1; 9 bases match TRBD1. Per the germline V gene, CDR1 is SNHLY and CDR2 is FYNNEI. Unmatched junction bases numbered 4, after V lost 8 bases and J lost 0 bases. This CDR3 region has 14 residues. In DNA form, the CDR3 reads TGTGCCAGCTGGACAGGGGATATGAACACTGAAGCTTTCTTT. The encoded protein is CASWTGDMNTEAFF.